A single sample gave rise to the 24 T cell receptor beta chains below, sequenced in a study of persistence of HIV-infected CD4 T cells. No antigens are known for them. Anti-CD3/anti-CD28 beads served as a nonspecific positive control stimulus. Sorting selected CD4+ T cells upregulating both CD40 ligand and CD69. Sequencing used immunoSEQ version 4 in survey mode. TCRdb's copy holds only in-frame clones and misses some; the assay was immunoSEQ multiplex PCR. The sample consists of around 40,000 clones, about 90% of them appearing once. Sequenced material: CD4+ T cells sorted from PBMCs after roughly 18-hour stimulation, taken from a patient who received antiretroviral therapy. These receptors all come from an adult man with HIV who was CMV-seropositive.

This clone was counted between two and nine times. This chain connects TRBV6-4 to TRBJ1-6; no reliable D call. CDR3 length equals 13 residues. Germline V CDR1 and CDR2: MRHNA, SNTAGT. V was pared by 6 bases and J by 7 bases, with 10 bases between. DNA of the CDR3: TGTGCCAGCAGAGAGGACGGGAATTCACCCCTCCACTTT. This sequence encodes CASREDGNSPLHF.

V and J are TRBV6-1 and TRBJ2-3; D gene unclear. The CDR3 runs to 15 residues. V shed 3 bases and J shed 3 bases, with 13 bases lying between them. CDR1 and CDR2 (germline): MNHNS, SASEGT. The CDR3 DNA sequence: TGTGCCAGCAGTGAGGGGATATTAGGAACAGATACGCAGTATTTT. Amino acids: CASSEGILGTDTQYF.

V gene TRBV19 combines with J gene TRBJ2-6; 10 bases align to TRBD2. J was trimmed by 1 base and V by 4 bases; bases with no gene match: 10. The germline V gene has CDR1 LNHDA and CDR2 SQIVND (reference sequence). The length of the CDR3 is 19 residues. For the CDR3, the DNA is TGTGCCAGTAGTACTTTTGGACTAGCGGTCTCGTCTGGGGCCAACGTCCTGACTTTC. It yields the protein CASSTFGLAVSSGANVLTF.

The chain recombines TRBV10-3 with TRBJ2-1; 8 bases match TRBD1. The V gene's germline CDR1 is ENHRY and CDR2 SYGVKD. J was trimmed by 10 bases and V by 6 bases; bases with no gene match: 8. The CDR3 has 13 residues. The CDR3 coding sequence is TGTGCCATCAGCGGACAGGGCGGTCGGGAGCAGTTCTTC. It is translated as CAISGQGGREQFF.

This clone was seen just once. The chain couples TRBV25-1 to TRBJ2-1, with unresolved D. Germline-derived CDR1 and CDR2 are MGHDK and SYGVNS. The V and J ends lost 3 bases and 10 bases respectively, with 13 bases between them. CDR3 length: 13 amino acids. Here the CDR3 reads CASSDGARPEQFF. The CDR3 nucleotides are TGTGCCAGCAGTGATGGAGCCCGCCCGGAGCAGTTCTTC. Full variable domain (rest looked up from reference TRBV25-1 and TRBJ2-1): EADIYQTPRYLVIGTGKKITLECSQTMGHDKMYWYQQDPGMELHLIHYSYGVNSTEKGDLSSESTVSRIRTEHFPLTLESARPSHTSQYLCASSDGARPEQFFGPGTRLTVL.

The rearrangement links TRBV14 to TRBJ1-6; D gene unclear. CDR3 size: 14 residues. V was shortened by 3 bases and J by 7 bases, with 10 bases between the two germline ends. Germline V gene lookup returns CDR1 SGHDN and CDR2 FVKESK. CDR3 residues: CASSQQLDNSPLHF. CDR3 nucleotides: TGTGCCAGCAGCCAGCAGCTCGACAATTCACCCCTCCACTTT.

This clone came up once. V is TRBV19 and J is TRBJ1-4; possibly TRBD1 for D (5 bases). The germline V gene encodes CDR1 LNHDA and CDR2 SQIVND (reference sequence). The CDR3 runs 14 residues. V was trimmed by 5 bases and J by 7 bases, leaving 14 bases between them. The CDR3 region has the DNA TGTGCCAGTAGTTGGGGCAGGGCCGGTGAAAAACTGTTTTTT. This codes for CASSWGRAGEKLFF.

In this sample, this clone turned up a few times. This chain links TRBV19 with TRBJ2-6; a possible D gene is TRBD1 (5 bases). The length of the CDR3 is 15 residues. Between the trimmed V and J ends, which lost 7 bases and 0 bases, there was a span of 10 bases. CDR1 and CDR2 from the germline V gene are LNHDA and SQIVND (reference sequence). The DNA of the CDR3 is TGTGCCAGTAAAGGGGCAGACTCTGGGGCCAACGTCCTGACTTTC. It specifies CASKGADSGANVLTF.

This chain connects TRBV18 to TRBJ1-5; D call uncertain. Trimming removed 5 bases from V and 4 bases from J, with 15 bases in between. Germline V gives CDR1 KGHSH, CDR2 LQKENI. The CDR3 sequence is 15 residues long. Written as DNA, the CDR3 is TGTGCCAGCTCATCAGTGTTCGACGGGAATCAGCCCCAGCATTTT. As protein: CASSSVFDGNQPQHF.

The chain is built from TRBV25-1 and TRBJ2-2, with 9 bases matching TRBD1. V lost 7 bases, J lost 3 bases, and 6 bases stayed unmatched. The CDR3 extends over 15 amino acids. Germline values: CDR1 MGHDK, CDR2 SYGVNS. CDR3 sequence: CASKAGTGYTGELFF. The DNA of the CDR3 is TGTGCCAGCAAGGCCGGGACAGGGTACACCGGGGAGCTGTTTTTT.

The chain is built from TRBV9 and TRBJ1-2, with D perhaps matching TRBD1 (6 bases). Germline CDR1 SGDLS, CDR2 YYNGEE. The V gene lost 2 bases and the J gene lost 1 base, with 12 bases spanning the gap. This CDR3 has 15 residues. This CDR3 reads CASSVEGVGNYGYTF. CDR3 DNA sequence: TGTGCCAGCAGCGTCGAGGGGGTGGGTAACTATGGCTACACCTTC.

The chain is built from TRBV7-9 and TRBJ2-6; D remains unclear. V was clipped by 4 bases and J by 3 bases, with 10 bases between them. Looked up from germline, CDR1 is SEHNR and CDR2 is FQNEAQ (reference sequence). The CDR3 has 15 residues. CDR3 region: CASSSSPSGANVLTF. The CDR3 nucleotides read TGTGCCAGCAGCTCCAGTCCCAGTGGGGCCAACGTCCTGACTTTC.

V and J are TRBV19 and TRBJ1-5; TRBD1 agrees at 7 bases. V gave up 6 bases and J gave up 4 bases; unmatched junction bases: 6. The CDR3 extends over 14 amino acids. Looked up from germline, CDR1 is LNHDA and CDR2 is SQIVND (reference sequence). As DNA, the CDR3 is TGTGCCAGTAGCCCCGACAGGGCAAATCAGCCCCAGCATTTT. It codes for CASSPDRANQPQHF.

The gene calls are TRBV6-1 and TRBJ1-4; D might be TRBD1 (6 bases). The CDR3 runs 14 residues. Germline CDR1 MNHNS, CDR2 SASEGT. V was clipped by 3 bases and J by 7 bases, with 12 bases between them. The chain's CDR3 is CASSDGYRAEKLFF. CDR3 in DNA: TGTGCCAGCAGTGACGGTTACAGGGCTGAAAAACTGTTTTTT.

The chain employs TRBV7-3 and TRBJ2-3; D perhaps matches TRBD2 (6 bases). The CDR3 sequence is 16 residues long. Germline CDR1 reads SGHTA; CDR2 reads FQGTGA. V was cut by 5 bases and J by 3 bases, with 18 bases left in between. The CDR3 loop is CASSILGGFETDTQYF. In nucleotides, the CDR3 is TGTGCCAGCAGCATCCTTGGGGGGTTCGAAACAGATACGCAGTATTTT.

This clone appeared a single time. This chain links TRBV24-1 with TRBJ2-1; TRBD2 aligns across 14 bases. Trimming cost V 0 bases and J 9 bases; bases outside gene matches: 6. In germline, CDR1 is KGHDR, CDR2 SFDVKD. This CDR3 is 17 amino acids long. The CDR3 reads CATSDLETSGGAAEQFF. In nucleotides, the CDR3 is TGTGCCACCAGTGATTTGGAGACTAGCGGGGGGGCGGCTGAGCAGTTCTTC.

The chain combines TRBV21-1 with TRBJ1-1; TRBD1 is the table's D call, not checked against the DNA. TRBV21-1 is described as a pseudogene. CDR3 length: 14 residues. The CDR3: CASSSQVVNTEAFF. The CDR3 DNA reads TGTGCCAGCAGCTCACAGGTTGTAAACACTGAAGCTTTCTTT.

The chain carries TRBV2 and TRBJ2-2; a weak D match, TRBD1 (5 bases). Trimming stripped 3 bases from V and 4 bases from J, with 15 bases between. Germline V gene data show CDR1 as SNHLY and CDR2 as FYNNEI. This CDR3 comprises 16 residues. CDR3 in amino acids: CASSEQGTSGTGELFF. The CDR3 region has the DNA TGTGCCAGCAGTGAGCAGGGAACTTCGGGCACCGGGGAGCTGTTTTTT.

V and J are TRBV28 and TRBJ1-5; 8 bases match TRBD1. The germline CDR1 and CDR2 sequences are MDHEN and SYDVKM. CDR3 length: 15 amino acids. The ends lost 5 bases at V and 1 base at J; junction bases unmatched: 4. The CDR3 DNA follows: TGTGCCAGCAGTGGACAGGGAGGGAGCAATCAGCCCCAGCATTTT. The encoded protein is CASSGQGGSNQPQHF.

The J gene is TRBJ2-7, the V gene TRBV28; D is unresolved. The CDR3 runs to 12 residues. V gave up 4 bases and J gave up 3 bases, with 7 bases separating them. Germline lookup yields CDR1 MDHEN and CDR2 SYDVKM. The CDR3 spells CASSSVNYEQYF. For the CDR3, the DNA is TGTGCCAGCAGTTCCGTTAACTACGAGCAGTACTTC. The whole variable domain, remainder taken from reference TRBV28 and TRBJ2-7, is DVKVTQSSRYLVKRTGEKVFLECVQDMDHENMFWYRQDPGLGLRLIYFSYDVKMKEKGDIPEGYSVSREKKERFSLILESASTNQTSMYLCASSSVNYEQYFGPGTRLTVT.

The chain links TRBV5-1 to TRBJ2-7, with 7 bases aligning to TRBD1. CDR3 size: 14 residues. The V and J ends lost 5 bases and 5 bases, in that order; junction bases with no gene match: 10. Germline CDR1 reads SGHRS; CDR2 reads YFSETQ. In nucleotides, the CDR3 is TGCGCCAGCAGACCTATTTCCGGGACAGACGAGCAGTACTTC. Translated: CASRPISGTDEQYF.

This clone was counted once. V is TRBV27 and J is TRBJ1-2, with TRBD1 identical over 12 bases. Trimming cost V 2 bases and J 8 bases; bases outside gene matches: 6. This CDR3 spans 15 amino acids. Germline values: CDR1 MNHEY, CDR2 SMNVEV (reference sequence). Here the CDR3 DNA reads TGTGCCAGCAGTTTACAGGGACAGGGGGCGCCCGGCTACACCTTC. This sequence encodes CASSLQGQGAPGYTF.

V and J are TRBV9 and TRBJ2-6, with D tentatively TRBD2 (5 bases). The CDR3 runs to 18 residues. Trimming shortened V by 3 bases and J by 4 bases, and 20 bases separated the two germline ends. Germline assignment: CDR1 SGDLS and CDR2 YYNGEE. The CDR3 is CASSASGSLLSGANVLTF. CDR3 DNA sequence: TGTGCCAGCAGCGCCTCGGGGAGTTTGTTGTCCGGGGCCAACGTCCTGACTTTC.

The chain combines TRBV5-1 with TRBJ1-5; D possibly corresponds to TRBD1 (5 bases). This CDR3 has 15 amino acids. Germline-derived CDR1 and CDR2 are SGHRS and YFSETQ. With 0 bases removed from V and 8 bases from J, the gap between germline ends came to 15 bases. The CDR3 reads CASSLGQNPREPQHF. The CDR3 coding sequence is TGCGCCAGCAGCTTGGGACAGAACCCAAGGGAGCCCCAGCATTTT.